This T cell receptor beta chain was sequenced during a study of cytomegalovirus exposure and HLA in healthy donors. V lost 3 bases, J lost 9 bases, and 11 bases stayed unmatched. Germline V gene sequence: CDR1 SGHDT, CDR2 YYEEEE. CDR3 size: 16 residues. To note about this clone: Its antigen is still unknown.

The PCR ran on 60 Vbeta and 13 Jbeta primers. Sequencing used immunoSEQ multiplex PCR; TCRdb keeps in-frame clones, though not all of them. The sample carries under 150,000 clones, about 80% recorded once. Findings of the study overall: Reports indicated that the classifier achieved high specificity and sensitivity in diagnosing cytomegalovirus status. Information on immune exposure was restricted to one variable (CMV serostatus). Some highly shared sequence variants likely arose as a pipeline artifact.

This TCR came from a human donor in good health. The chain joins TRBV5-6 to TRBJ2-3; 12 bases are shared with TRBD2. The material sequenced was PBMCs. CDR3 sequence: CASSSTPTSGGWTQYF. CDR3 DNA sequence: TGTGCCAGCAGCTCAACGCCGACTAGCGGGGGTTGGACGCAGTATTTT.